This TCR beta chain was identified in a study of cytomegalovirus exposure and HLA in healthy donors. Whole-study findings and limits: Most of the CMV-associated TCR beta chains (in a later analysis) appeared to be HLA-restricted. A list of roughly 180 TCR beta chains associated with cytomegalovirus was given. What a later analysis reportedly showed was that an Asian-associated ancestry cluster had fewer N-insertions than the roughly 700-donor mean.

This CDR3 is built from 15 residues. V lost 3 bases, J lost 9 bases, and 8 bases stayed unmatched. CDR1 and CDR2 (germline): MNHEY, SMNVEV (reference sequence). Note on this clone: Its antigen is still unknown.

This PCR relied on a set of 60 Vbeta primers and 13 Jbeta primers. Using immunoSEQ multiplex PCR, the repertoire was profiled, and TCRdb retains in-frame clones only, with some absent. The sample records 95,000 to 100,000 clones, about 80% being singletons. The sequence came from a man aged 35 to 55 in good health and CMV-seronegative. Sequenced material: PBMCs. The rearrangement uses TRBV27 and TRBJ2-1; TRBD1 agrees at 10 bases. In nucleotides, the CDR3 is TGTGCCAGCAGTTTGGGGGGGGGACAGGGGAGTGAGCAGTTCTTC. Its protein product is CASSLGGGQGSEQFF.